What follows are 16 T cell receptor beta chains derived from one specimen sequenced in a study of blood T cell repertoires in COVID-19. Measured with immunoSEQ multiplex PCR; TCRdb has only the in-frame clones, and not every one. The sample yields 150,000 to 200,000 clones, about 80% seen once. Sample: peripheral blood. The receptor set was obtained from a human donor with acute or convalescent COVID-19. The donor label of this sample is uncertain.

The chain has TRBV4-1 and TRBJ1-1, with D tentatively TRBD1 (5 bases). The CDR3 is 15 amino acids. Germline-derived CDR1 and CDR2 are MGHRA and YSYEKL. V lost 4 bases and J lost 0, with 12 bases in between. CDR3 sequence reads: CASSPQDTLNTEAFF. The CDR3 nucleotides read TGCGCCAGCAGCCCCCAGGACACTCTGAACACTGAAGCTTTCTTT.

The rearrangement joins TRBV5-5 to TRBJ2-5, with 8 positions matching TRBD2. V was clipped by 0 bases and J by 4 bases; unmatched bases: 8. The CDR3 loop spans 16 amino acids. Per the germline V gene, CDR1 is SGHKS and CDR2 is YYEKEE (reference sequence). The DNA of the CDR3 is TGTGCCAGCAGCTTGGTCGGCGGGGGGCCTAGAGAGACCCAGTACTTC. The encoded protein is CASSLVGGGPRETQYF.

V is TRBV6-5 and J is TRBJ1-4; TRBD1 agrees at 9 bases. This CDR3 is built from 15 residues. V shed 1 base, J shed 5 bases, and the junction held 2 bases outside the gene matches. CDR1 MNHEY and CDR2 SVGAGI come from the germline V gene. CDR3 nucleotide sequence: TGTGCCAGCAGTTACTTCGGGACAGGGAATGAAAAACTGTTTTTT. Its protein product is CASSYFGTGNEKLFF.

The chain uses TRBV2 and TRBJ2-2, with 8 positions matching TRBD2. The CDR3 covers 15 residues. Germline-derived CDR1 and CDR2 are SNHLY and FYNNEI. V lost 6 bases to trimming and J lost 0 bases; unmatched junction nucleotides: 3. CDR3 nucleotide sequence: TGTGCCAGCAGGCTTAGCGGGACGAACACCGGGGAGCTGTTTTTT. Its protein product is CASRLSGTNTGELFF. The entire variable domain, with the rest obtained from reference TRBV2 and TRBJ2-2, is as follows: EPEVTQTPSHQVTQMGQEVILRCVPISNHLYFYWYRQILGQKVEFLVSFYNNEISEKSEIFDDQFSVERPDGSNFTLKIRSTKLEDSAMYFCASRLSGTNTGELFFGEGSRLTVL.

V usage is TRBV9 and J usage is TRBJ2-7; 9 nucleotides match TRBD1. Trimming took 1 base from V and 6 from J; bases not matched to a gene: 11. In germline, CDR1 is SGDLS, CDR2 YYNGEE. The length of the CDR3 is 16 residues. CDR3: CASSVSSGQGLGEQYF. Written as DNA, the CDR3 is TGTGCCAGCAGCGTAAGTTCTGGACAGGGGTTGGGCGAGCAGTACTTC.

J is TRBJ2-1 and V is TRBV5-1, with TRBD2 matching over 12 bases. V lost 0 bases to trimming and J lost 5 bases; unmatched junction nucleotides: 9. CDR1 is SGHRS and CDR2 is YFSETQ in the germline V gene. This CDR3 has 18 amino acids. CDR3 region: CASSLGLAGVGENNEQFF. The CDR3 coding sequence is TGCGCCAGCAGCTTGGGACTAGCGGGAGTAGGGGAGAACAATGAGCAGTTCTTC.

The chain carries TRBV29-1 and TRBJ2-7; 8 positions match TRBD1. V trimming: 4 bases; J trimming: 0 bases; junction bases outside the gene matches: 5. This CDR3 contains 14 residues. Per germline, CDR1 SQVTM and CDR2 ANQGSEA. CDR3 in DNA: TGCAGCGTTGCCAGGGGGCCCAGCTCCTACGAGCAGTACTTC. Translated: CSVARGPSSYEQYF.

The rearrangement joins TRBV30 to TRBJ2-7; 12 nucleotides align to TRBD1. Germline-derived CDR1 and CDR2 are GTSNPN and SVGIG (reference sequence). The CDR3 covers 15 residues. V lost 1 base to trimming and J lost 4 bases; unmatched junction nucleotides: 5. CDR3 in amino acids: CAWSGPGQGAYEQYF. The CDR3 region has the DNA TGTGCCTGGAGTGGTCCGGGACAGGGGGCGTACGAGCAGTACTTC.

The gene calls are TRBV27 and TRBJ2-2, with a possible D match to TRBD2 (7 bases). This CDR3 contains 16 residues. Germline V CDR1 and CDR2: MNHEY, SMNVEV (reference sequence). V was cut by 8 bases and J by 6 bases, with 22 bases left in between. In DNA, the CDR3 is TGTGCCAGCCGGAAGGGGGGGCTGATCGGGGCCGGGGAGCTGTTTTTT. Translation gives CASRKGGLIGAGELFF.

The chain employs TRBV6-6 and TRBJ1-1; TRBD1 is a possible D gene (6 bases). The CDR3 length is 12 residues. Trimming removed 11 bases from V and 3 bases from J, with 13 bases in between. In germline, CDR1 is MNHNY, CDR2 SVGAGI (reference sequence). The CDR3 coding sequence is TGTGCCGTAAAATCAGGGGACACTGAAGCTTTCTTT. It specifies CAVKSGDTEAFF.

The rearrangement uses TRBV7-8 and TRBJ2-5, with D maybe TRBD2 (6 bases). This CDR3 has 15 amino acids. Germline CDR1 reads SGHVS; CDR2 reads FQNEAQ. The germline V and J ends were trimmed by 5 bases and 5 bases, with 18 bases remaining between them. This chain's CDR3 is CASSGWVTGVETQYF. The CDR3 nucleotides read TGTGCCAGCAGCGGATGGGTTACGGGAGTGGAGACCCAGTACTTC.

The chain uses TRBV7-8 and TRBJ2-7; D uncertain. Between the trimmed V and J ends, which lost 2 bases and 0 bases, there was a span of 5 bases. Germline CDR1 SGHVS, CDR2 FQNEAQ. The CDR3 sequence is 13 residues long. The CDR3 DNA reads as TGTGCCAGCAGCTTAAAGAGCTCCTACGAGCAGTACTTC. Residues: CASSLKSSYEQYF.

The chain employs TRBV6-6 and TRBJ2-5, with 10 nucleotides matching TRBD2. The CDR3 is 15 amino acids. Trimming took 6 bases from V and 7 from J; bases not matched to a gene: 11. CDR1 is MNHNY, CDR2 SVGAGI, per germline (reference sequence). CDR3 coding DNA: TGTGCCAGCAGATTAACTAGCGGGAATGCAGGGACCCAGTACTTC. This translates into CASRLTSGNAGTQYF.

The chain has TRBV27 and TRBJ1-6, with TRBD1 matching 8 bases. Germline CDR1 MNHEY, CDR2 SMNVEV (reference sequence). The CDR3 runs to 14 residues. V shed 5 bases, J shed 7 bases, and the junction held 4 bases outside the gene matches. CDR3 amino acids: CASSRDRNNSPLHF. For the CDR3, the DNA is TGTGCCAGCAGTCGGGACAGGAACAATTCACCCCTCCACTTT.

The CDR3 DNA sequence: TGCGCCAGCAGCAGAGGCCCTAATGGCTACACCTTC. It is translated as CASSRGPNGYTF. The chain carries TRBV5-1 and TRBJ1-2; D gene uncertain. V lost 4 bases, J lost 6 bases, and 10 bases lay in between. The germline V gene has CDR1 SGHRS and CDR2 YFSETQ. CDR3 length: 12 residues.

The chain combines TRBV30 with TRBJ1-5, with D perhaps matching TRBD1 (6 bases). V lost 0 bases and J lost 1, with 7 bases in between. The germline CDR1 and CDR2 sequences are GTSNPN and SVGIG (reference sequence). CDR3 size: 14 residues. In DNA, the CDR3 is TGTGCCTGGAGTGTAACAGGGAGCAATCAGCCCCAGCATTTT. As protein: CAWSVTGSNQPQHF.